One sample yielded the 17 T cell receptor beta chains listed below, sequenced in a study of cytomegalovirus exposure and HLA in healthy donors. A multiplex PCR was run with 60 Vbeta primers and 13 Jbeta primers. Only in-frame clones appear in the TCRdb table, and some are missing; sequencing was by immunoSEQ multiplex PCR. This table has about 120,000 clones, 17% appearing once. Sample: PBMCs. All receptors derive from a female donor in good health and CMV-seropositive.

This clone was seen more than once but under ten times. CDR3 in DNA: TGTGCCAGCAGCGAGTACGGGTATGGCTACACCTTC. Translated: CASSEYGYGYTF. The chain recombines TRBV7-9 with TRBJ1-2, with D unresolved. The CDR3 is 12 residues long. Germline values: CDR1 SEHNR, CDR2 FQNEAQ (reference sequence). V lost 5 bases and J lost 5, with 9 bases in between.

The chain links TRBV30 to TRBJ1-5; TRBD1 might be the D (5 bases). There are 13 residues in the CDR3. The V and J ends lost 2 bases and 7 bases respectively, with 12 bases between them. Looked up from germline, CDR1 is GTSNPN and CDR2 is SVGIG (reference sequence). This CDR3 reads CAWSSDSWQPQHF. Here the CDR3 DNA reads TGTGCCTGGAGTTCCGACAGCTGGCAGCCCCAGCATTTT. Looking up the rest from reference TRBV30 and TRBJ1-5 gives the full variable domain: SQTIHQWPATLVQPVGSPLSLECTVEGTSNPNLYWYRQAAGRGLQLLFYSVGIGQISSEVPQNLSASRPQDRQFILSSKKLLLSDSGFYLCAWSSDSWQPQHFGDGTRLSIL.

The sample holds a few counts of this clone. The genes are TRBV10-3 and TRBJ2-2; 8 nucleotides match TRBD1. The germline V gene has CDR1 ENHRY and CDR2 SYGVKD. Trimming removed 6 bases from V and 2 bases from J; junction bases left unmatched: 5. The CDR3 is 15 amino acids. CDR3 bases: TGTGCCATCAGGAAGGGACAGGATAACACCGGGGAGCTGTTTTTT. It yields the protein CAIRKGQDNTGELFF.

This chain connects TRBV5-4 to TRBJ1-4; TRBD1 is a possible D gene (5 bases). The germline V and J ends were trimmed by 1 base and 6 bases, with 10 bases remaining between them. The CDR3 is made up of 14 amino acids. From germline, CDR1 is SGHNT and CDR2 YYREEE (reference sequence). CDR3 amino acids: CASSLRGGDEKLFF. CDR3 in DNA: TGTGCCAGCAGCTTGCGGGGAGGGGATGAAAAACTGTTTTTT.

The sample holds a few counts of this clone. The V call is TRBV5-1, the J call TRBJ2-7; D possibly corresponds to TRBD2 (5 bases). This CDR3 has 16 amino acids. Germline values: CDR1 SGHRS, CDR2 YFSETQ. V dropped 1 base and J dropped 1 base, with 15 bases sitting between them. DNA of the CDR3: TGCGCCAGCAGCTTGCTCGCGAGGAGGAAATCCTACGAGCAGTACTTC. It codes for CASSLLARRKSYEQYF. Looking up the rest from reference TRBV5-1 and TRBJ2-7 gives the full variable domain: KAGVTQTPRYLIKTRGQQVTLSCSPISGHRSVSWYQQTPGQGLQFLFEYFSETQRNKGNFPGRFSGRQFSNSRSEMNVSTLELGDSALYLCASSLLARRKSYEQYFGPGTRLTVT.

In this sample, this clone turned up a few times. This sequence joins TRBV2 and TRBJ2-2, with no clear D. The CDR3 loop spans 14 amino acids. The germline gives CDR1 SNHLY, CDR2 FYNNEI. The V end was cut by 3 bases, the J end by 5 bases, with 10 bases between. As DNA, the CDR3 is TGTGCCAGCAGTGATGCGAGTAGAACCGGGGAGCTGTTTTTT. This gives the protein CASSDASRTGELFF.

The V and J genes are TRBV2 and TRBJ2-4; tentative D call: TRBD2 (6 bases). The germline V and J ends were trimmed by 1 base and 15 bases, with 19 bases remaining between them. The V gene's germline CDR1 is SNHLY and CDR2 FYNNEI. CDR3 size: 14 residues. This CDR3 is CASSEESIAAALYF. The DNA of the CDR3 is TGTGCCAGCAGTGAAGAATCGATAGCGGCAGCCTTGTACTTC.

The chain recombines TRBV28 with TRBJ2-5, with TRBD1 as a possible D gene (6 bases). Germline V gene lookup returns CDR1 MDHEN and CDR2 SYDVKM. The CDR3 is 17 residues long. Trimming took off 5 bases at V and 1 base at J, with 20 bases between the two ends. The CDR3 is CASSRPPSQGFQETQYF. As DNA, the CDR3 is TGTGCCAGCAGTCGCCCTCCCTCCCAGGGGTTCCAAGAGACCCAGTACTTC.

This clone was recorded a few times. V usage is TRBV7-2 and J usage is TRBJ1-1, with D possibly being TRBD1 (5 bases). V was shortened by 6 bases and J by 1 base, with 12 bases between the two germline ends. The CDR3 consists of 14 residues. CDR1 is SGHTA, CDR2 FQGNSA, per germline. The CDR3 spells CASSNRGSNTEAFF. The CDR3, as DNA: TGTGCCAGCAGTAATAGGGGTTCGAACACTGAAGCTTTCTTT.

V usage is TRBV6-4 and J usage is TRBJ2-1, with D maybe TRBD2 (6 bases). The V gene's germline CDR1 is MRHNA and CDR2 SNTAGT. This CDR3 is 15 amino acids long. Deletions cut 2 bases from V and 12 bases from J, with 20 bases between. The CDR3 bases are TGTGCCAGCAGTGACATGGGGAGTGGGACTGGCGGGCAGTTCTTC. Its translation: CASSDMGSGTGGQFF.

This clone was picked up a small number of times. The chain has TRBV5-8 and TRBJ2-5; 10 bases map to TRBD2. V gave up 5 bases and J gave up 2 bases; unmatched junction bases: 15. Germline CDR1 reads SGHTS; CDR2 reads YDEGEE. CDR3 length: 18 residues. CDR3 nucleotides: TGTGCCAGCAGTCGGCTGGCTAGCGGGAGAATCCGACAAGAGACCCAGTACTTC. Translation: CASSRLASGRIRQETQYF.

This clone was found a few times. The chain uses TRBV7-9 and TRBJ1-5; D call uncertain. Trimming pared 3 bases from V and 3 bases from J, leaving 9 bases between. Germline CDR1 and CDR2: SEHNR and FQNEAQ (reference sequence). CDR3 length: 14 amino acids. The CDR3 loop reads CASSFGRINQPQHF. CDR3 bases: TGTGCCAGCAGCTTCGGGAGGATCAATCAGCCCCAGCATTTT.

This chain connects TRBV5-4 to TRBJ1-1; 7 bases are shared with TRBD1. CDR3 length equals 14 residues. The germline gives CDR1 SGHNT, CDR2 YYREEE (reference sequence). V lost 4 bases and J lost 3; bases outside the gene matches: 6. The CDR3 bases are TGTGCCAGCAGCCTAGTACAGGGGCACACTGAAGCTTTCTTT. Translated: CASSLVQGHTEAFF.

The rearrangement joins TRBV2 to TRBJ1-5, with D uncertain. Germline V gene lookup returns CDR1 SNHLY and CDR2 FYNNEI. V was shortened by 8 bases and J by 4 bases, with 12 bases between the two germline ends. CDR3 length: 13 amino acids. The CDR3 region is CASCYTQNQPQHF. Written as DNA, the CDR3 is TGTGCCAGCTGTTACACCCAAAATCAGCCCCAGCATTTT.

A few counts support this clone. V usage is TRBV5-1 and J usage is TRBJ2-1; D is unclear. CDR1 is SGHRS, CDR2 YFSETQ, per germline. V was shortened by 1 base and J by 6 bases, with 14 bases between the two germline ends. This CDR3 is 15 amino acids long. The CDR3 sequence is CASSLRSTYGNEQFF. The CDR3, as DNA: TGCGCCAGCAGCTTGAGATCTACCTACGGCAATGAGCAGTTCTTC.

The chain combines TRBV10-3 with TRBJ1-6; 8 bases line up with TRBD1. The CDR3 runs 18 residues. V dropped 2 bases and J dropped 0; count of bases not matched to a gene: 6. CDR1 is ENHRY, CDR2 SYGVKD, per germline. CDR3 bases: TGTGCCATCAGTGAGCCGCATGGACAGGGCTCCTATAATTCACCCCTCCACTTT. Its translation: CAISEPHGQGSYNSPLHF.

CDR3: CAWSVIRTVGRNQPQHF. DNA for the CDR3: TGTGCCTGGAGTGTAATTCGGACAGTGGGTCGCAATCAGCCCCAGCATTTT. The chain combines TRBV30 with TRBJ1-5; tentative D call: TRBD1 (6 bases). Between the trimmed V and J ends, which lost 0 bases and 2 bases, there was a span of 17 bases. The CDR3 has 17 residues. Per germline, CDR1 GTSNPN and CDR2 SVGIG (reference sequence).